This TCR beta chain came from a study of T-cell reconstitution after alpha-beta-depleted transplantation in children. Unique molecular identifiers were built into the TCRbeta library. TCRdb reprocessed the PCR reads via MiXCR and lists one record per CDR3 protein. There are about 500,000 distinct CDR3 sequences in the sample; approximately 29% occur only once, and under 3% lies in the top ten. The sample here was PBMCs from the stem cell graft donor, taken from the stem cell graft. This TCR came from a human donor who donated a stem cell graft to a child with aplastic anemia.

DNA of the CDR3: TGTGCCAGCAGCCAGACCAAGCGGGAGGGAAGGAGTGAGCAGTTCTTC. As protein: CASSQTKREGRSEQFF. The V call is TRBV4-2, the J call TRBJ2-1, with TRBD2 matching over 10 bases. Germline CDR1 reads LGHNA; CDR2 reads YNFKEQ. This CDR3 spans 16 amino acids. V shed 3 bases and J 9 bases; nucleotides not matched to a gene: 11.